Shown below are 20 T cell receptor beta chains from a single sample sequenced in a study of shared clonotypes between healthy human individuals. It was CD45RO-negative cells, positively selected for CCR7, that made up naive CD8 cells, with terminally differentiated effector memory CD45RA+ cells excluded. Assay: immunoSEQ multiplex PCR; the TCRdb copy retains only in-frame clones and omits some. The sample consists of around 2,100,000 clones, about 95% of them appearing once. Sequenced: naive CD8+ T cells sorted from blood. The source of these receptors is a man aged 18-30 years in good health.

The chain is built from TRBV2 and TRBJ2-1; D is possibly TRBD1 or TRBD2 (5 bases each). Trimming took off 6 bases at V and 8 bases at J, with 11 bases between the two ends. Per the germline V gene, CDR1 is SNHLY and CDR2 is FYNNEI. The CDR3 spans 12 residues. The CDR3 region has the DNA TGTGCCAGCAGGACGGGGCTCCATGAGCAGTTCTTC. Amino acid sequence: CASRTGLHEQFF.

The rearrangement joins TRBV27 to TRBJ1-2; D is unresolved. CDR1 is MNHEY and CDR2 is SMNVEV in the germline V gene (reference sequence). Trimming removed 4 bases from V and 4 bases from J, with 13 bases in between. This CDR3 has 14 amino acids. In DNA, the CDR3 is TGTGCCAGCAGTTGGGCGGTTACGGGCTATGGCTACACCTTC. Its translation: CASSWAVTGYGYTF.

For this clone: The sample contains more than one DNA sequence encoding this CDR3. The chain couples TRBV4-3 to TRBJ2-5; no clear D. The CDR3 loop spans 14 amino acids. CDR1 and CDR2 (germline): LGHNA, YSLEER. V gave up 0 bases and J gave up 1 base, with 6 bases separating them. The CDR3 reads CASSQDWGQETQYF. The CDR3 DNA sequence: TGCGCCAGCAGCCAAGATTGGGGCCAAGAGACCCAGTACTTC.

V gene TRBV28 combines with J gene TRBJ2-3; 7 positions agree with TRBD2. The trim removed 0 bases at V and 2 bases at J, leaving 8 bases unmatched. CDR1 and CDR2 (germline): MDHEN, SYDVKM. The CDR3 runs to 17 residues. The CDR3 DNA reads as TGTGCCAGCAGTTTATGGGGGGAGGGGACCTACACAGATACGCAGTATTTT. Its protein product is CASSLWGEGTYTDTQYF.

This chain uses TRBV4-3 with TRBJ2-5; 9 bases agree with TRBD2. This CDR3 has 15 residues. The germline gives CDR1 LGHNA, CDR2 YSLEER. After removal of 0 bases from V and 1 base from J, the junction contained 0 bases not matched to a gene. CDR3 bases: TGCGCCAGCAGCCAAGAGACTAGCGGCCAAGAGACCCAGTACTTC. Protein sequence: CASSQETSGQETQYF.

The rearrangement links TRBV7-6 to TRBJ2-7, with D possibly being TRBD2 (6 bases). This CDR3 is built from 13 residues. Germline V CDR1 and CDR2: SGHVS, FNYEAQ. V was clipped by 4 bases and J by 4 bases, with 11 bases between them. The CDR3: CASSSEDYYEQYF. Written as DNA, the CDR3 is TGTGCCAGCAGCTCCGAGGACTATTACGAGCAGTACTTC.

V gene TRBV6-5 combines with J gene TRBJ1-1; 8 positions agree with TRBD1. Germline assignment: CDR1 MNHEY and CDR2 SVGAGI. V trimming: 7 bases; J trimming: 4 bases; junction bases outside the gene matches: 8. The CDR3 contains 14 residues. This CDR3 reads CASTQGAMSTEAFF. The DNA of the CDR3 is TGTGCCAGCACCCAGGGGGCTATGAGCACTGAAGCTTTCTTT.

Remarks on this clone: This specimen includes other DNA sequences encoding the same CDR3. This rearrangement joins TRBV6-5 to TRBJ2-2, with D perhaps TRBD1 (6 bases). V was pared by 0 bases and J by 4 bases, with 9 bases between. This CDR3 region has 15 residues. CDR1 and CDR2 from the germline V gene are MNHEY and SVGAGI. The CDR3 reads CASSYSQGSTGELFF. The CDR3 DNA follows: TGTGCCAGCAGTTACTCCCAGGGGAGCACCGGGGAGCTGTTTTTT.

This chain uses TRBV5-1 with TRBJ2-3, with D possibly being TRBD2 (7 bases). Germline V CDR1 and CDR2: SGHRS, YFSETQ. This CDR3 comprises 17 residues. Trimming cost V 1 base and J 0 bases, with 15 bases left between them. This chain's CDR3 is CASSLIGGGLSTDTQYF. The CDR3 nucleotides are TGCGCCAGCAGCTTGATTGGCGGGGGCCTCAGCACAGATACGCAGTATTTT.

The chain uses TRBV6-5 and TRBJ1-1; the match to TRBD1 covers 9 bases. The germline CDR1 and CDR2 sequences are MNHEY and SVGAGI. The junction had 4 bases not matched to a gene; V was cut back by 6 bases and J by 8 bases. The CDR3 runs 12 residues. The DNA for the CDR3 is TGTGCCAGCAGCCTTGGACAGGGGGAAGCTTTCTTT. As protein: CASSLGQGEAFF.

This chain uses TRBV6-6 with TRBJ1-1, with D possibly matching TRBD1 (6 bases). CDR3 length: 16 amino acids. Trimming pared 0 bases from V and 0 bases from J, leaving 11 bases between. Germline assignment: CDR1 MNHNY and CDR2 SVGAGI (reference sequence). CDR3 amino acids: CASSYSEGELNTEAFF. The DNA of the CDR3 is TGTGCCAGCAGTTACTCGGAGGGGGAGCTGAACACTGAAGCTTTCTTT.

J is TRBJ1-3 and V is TRBV28; a weak D match, TRBD1 (5 bases). The V gene lost 1 base and the J gene lost 4 bases, with 17 bases spanning the gap. CDR1 is MDHEN and CDR2 is SYDVKM in the germline V gene. The CDR3 is made up of 17 amino acids. The CDR3 sequence is CASSLSNEGAGGNTIYF. The CDR3 DNA is TGTGCCAGCAGTTTATCCAATGAAGGGGCAGGAGGAAACACCATATATTTT. The whole variable domain, remainder taken from reference TRBV28 and TRBJ1-3, is DVKVTQSSRYLVKRTGEKVFLECVQDMDHENMFWYRQDPGLGLRLIYFSYDVKMKEKGDIPEGYSVSREKKERFSLILESASTNQTSMYLCASSLSNEGAGGNTIYFGEGSWLTVV.

CDR3 loop: CASTPDSLSETQYF. The CDR3 DNA reads TGTGCCAGCACCCCTGACAGCTTAAGCGAGACCCAGTACTTC. The chain couples TRBV27 to TRBJ2-5, with a weak D call TRBD1 (5 bases). This CDR3 has 14 residues. CDR1 is MNHEY, CDR2 SMNVEV, per germline (reference sequence). The ends were cut back, 7 bases at V and 5 bases at J, with 17 bases in the middle.

In DNA, the CDR3 is TGTGCCAGCAGAGACGGACAGGGCCCGAACAATGAGCAGTTCTTC. Protein sequence: CASRDGQGPNNEQFF. The chain carries TRBV5-8 and TRBJ2-1, with 8 bases matching TRBD1. After removal of 5 bases from V and 5 bases from J, the junction contained 9 bases not matched to a gene. Germline lookup yields CDR1 SGHTS and CDR2 YDEGEE. The CDR3 totals 15 residues.

The chain has TRBV7-9 and TRBJ2-1; no firm D call. The CDR3 has 17 residues. Germline assignment: CDR1 SEHNR and CDR2 FQNEAQ (reference sequence). Deletions cut 8 bases from V and 2 bases from J, with 22 bases between. Written as DNA, the CDR3 is TGTGCCAGCGATTTCATGGGCTCCTTAACGACCTACAATGAGCAGTTCTTC. Its protein product is CASDFMGSLTTYNEQFF.

This clone showed up just once. CDR3: CASSLRLLDGFWNEQFF. The DNA for the CDR3 is TGTGCCAGCAGTTTACGATTGCTAGACGGGTTCTGGAATGAGCAGTTCTTC. J is TRBJ2-1 and V is TRBV28; D gene ambiguous. The V gene's germline CDR1 is MDHEN and CDR2 SYDVKM. Between the trimmed V and J ends, which lost 2 bases and 7 bases, there was a span of 21 bases. The CDR3 has 17 residues.

CDR3 sequence (DNA): TGTGCCAGCAGCCAAAGGCGGGGGTCTGGAAACACCATATATTTT. The encoded protein is CASSQRRGSGNTIYF. V usage is TRBV13 and J usage is TRBJ1-3, with D possibly TRBD1 on 5 matching bases. V was shortened by 5 bases and J by 1 base, with 12 bases between the two germline ends. Per the germline V gene, CDR1 is PRHDT and CDR2 is FYEKMQ (reference sequence). The CDR3 contains 15 residues. Variable domain in full (rest from reference TRBV13 and TRBJ1-3): AAGVIQSPRHLIKEKRETATLKCYPIPRHDTVYWYQQGPGQDPQFLISFYEKMQSDKGSIPDRFSAQQFSDYHSELNMSSLELGDSALYFCASSQRRGSGNTIYFGEGSWLTVV.

The gene calls are TRBV6-4 and TRBJ1-1, with 7 bases that match TRBD1. The trim removed 3 bases at V and 5 bases at J, leaving 9 bases unmatched. The length of the CDR3 is 15 residues. Germline CDR1 reads MRHNA; CDR2 reads SNTAGT. CDR3 nucleotides: TGTGCCAGCAGTGATTGGACAGGCGGAACAACTGAAGCTTTCTTT. Translated: CASSDWTGGTTEAFF.

The gene calls are TRBV7-6 and TRBJ2-1, with unresolved D. Between the trimmed V and J ends, which lost 2 bases and 8 bases, there was a span of 10 bases. The CDR3 is 13 residues long. Germline-derived CDR1 and CDR2 are SGHVS and FNYEAQ. The CDR3 coding sequence is TGTGCCAGCAGCTTAATAGGGTACGATGAGCAGTTCTTC. Amino acid sequence: CASSLIGYDEQFF.

The genes are TRBV25-1 and TRBJ2-7; D possibly corresponds to TRBD1 (5 bases). The CDR3 sequence is 12 residues long. Per the germline V gene, CDR1 is MGHDK and CDR2 is SYGVNS. The ends were cut back, 6 bases at V and 6 bases at J, with 12 bases in the middle. For the CDR3, the DNA is TGTGCCAGCAGCCTAGGGGCCCTCGAGCAGTACTTC. Translating gives CASSLGALEQYF.